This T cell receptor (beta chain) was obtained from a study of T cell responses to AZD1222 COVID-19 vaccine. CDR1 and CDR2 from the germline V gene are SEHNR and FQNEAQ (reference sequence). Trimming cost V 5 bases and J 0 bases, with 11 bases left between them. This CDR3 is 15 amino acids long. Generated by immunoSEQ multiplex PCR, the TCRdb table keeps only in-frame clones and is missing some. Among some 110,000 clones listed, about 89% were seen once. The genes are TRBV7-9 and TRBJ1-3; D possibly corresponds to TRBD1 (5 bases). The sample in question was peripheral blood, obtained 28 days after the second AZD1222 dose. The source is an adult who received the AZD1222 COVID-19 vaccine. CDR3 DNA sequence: TGTGCCAGCAGCGTGGACACCTACTCTGGAAACACCATATATTTT. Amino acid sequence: CASSVDTYSGNTIYF.